Listed below are T cell receptor beta chains from one sample, sequenced in a study of blood T cell repertoires in COVID-19. The assay was immunoSEQ multiplex PCR, and TCRdb's table has in-frame clones only and misses some. This table holds about 240,000 clones, about 83% found once. Material for sequencing was peripheral blood. The receptors were sampled from a man aged 80 or over with acute or convalescent COVID-19. Both conserved end residues are part of each CDR3. D genes are given only for firm matches. A row's size may be missing; if present it is once, few, many or a size class.

abundance | j_gene | v_gene | d_gene | CDR3nt | CDR3aa
. | TRBJ1-5 | TRBV6-5 | TRBD1 | TGTGCCAGCAGTTACTCGGCAGGGGGCGGCCCCCAGCATTTT | CASSYSAGGGPQHF
. | TRBJ2-2 | TRBV11-3 | . | TGTGCCAGCAGCTTAGGGGGCGCAAACACCGGGGAGCTGTTTTTT | CASSLGGANTGELFF
. | TRBJ1-4 | TRBV4-3 | TRBD1 | TGCGCCAGCAGCCAGGTAGGGCCAGGACAGGATGAGAGAAAACTGTTTTTT | CASSQVGPGQDERKLFF
. | TRBJ1-2 | TRBV21-1 | . | TGTGCCAGCAGTCCGCGGCGGCAGGGGCCCGTCTATGGCTACACCTTC | CASSPRRQGPVYGYTF
. | TRBJ1-2 | TRBV29-1 | TRBD1 | TGCAGCGTTGACCAGGGGGGATATGGCTACACCTTC | CSVDQGGYGYTF
. | TRBJ2-6 | TRBV5-1 | . | TGCGCCAGCACCGGGTCTGGGGCCAACGTCCTGACTTTC | CASTGSGANVLTF
. | TRBJ1-4 | TRBV2 | TRBD1 | TGTGCCAGCAGGACAGGGGGGGGAACTAATGAAAAACTGTTTTTT | CASRTGGGTNEKLFF
. | TRBJ1-6 | TRBV9 | . | TGTGCCAGCAGCGTAGTAGGGGGTGATTCACCCCTCCACTTT | CASSVVGGDSPLHF
. | TRBJ2-1 | TRBV7-7 | TRBD2 | TGTGCTAGCAGCCCGACTAGCGGAGGGAAGGGGATCTCCTACAATGAGCAGTTCTTC | CASSPTSGGKGISYNEQFF
. | TRBJ2-3 | TRBV4-2 | TRBD2 | TGTGCCAGCAGCCAAGATCTAGCGGGGCTCACAGATACGCAGTATTTT | CASSQDLAGLTDTQYF
. | TRBJ1-5 | TRBV19 | TRBD1 | TGTGCCAGTAGGACAACAGGGGGTCGCAATCAGCCCCAGCATTTT | CASRTTGGRNQPQHF
. | TRBJ2-5 | TRBV28 | . | TGTGCCAGCAGAAAACGGGACATCGGAGAGACCCAGTACTTC | CASRKRDIGETQYF
. | TRBJ1-2 | TRBV28 | . | TGTGCCAGCAGTTCCTCAGGGGCCGGCCAAGATGGCTACACCTTC | CASSSSGAGQDGYTF
many | TRBJ1-2 | TRBV3-1/TRBV3-2 | . | TGTGCCAGCAGCCAGGAACAGAGAAGGGGAGGTGGCTACACCTTC | CASSQEQRRGGGYTF
. | TRBJ1-3 | TRBV6-5 | . | TGTGCCAGCAGCGTCTCGGCGGCTGGAAACACCATATATTTT | CASSVSAAGNTIYF
. | TRBJ1-2 | TRBV7-9 | TRBD1 | TGTGCCAGCAGCCCAAAAATCCGACAGGGCCTTGGCTACACCTTC | CASSPKIRQGLGYTF
few | TRBJ1-6 | TRBV11-2 | . | TGTGCCAGCAGCTTAGGCGGGGCCGGGACGGTAAATTCACCCCTCCACTTT | CASSLGGAGTVNSPLHF
. | TRBJ2-7 | TRBV2 | TRBD1 | TGTGCCAGCAGTGATAGGACAGGGTGGCAAGAGCAGTACTTC | CASSDRTGWQEQYF